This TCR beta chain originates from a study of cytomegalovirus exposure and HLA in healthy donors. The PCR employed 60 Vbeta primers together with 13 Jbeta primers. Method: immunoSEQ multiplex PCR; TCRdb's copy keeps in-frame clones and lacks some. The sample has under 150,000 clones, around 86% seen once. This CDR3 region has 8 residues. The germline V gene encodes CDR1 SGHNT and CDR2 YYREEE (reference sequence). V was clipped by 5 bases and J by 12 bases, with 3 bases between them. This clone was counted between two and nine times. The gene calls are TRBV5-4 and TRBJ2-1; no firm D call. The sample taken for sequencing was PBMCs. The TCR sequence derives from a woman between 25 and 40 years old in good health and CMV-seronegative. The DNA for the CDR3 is TGTGCCAGCAGTCTGCAGTTCTTC. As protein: CASSLQFF.